A single sample is the source of the 25 T cell receptor beta chains below, sequenced in a study of cytomegalovirus exposure and HLA in healthy donors (dated by TCRdb to the late 2010s). Library construction relied on the immunoSEQ multiplex PCR assay. The multiplex PCR relied on a mix of 60 forward primers for TCR Vbeta segments and 13 reverse primers for TCR Jbeta segments. The immuneACCESS repertoire file appears here via TCRdb, limited to in-frame rearrangements. These files lack a portion of the clones; in checked studies, under half of the deficit traces to unresolved V genes, and the cause of the others is not known. The sample table records under 250,000 clones. The ten biggest clones cover 0.9% to 1.4% of the sample. The sequenced material came from PBMCs. The receptors derive from a girl aged 2-15 years in good health and CMV-seropositive.

This chain connects TRBV28 to TRBJ2-1; 7 bases match TRBD2. Germline trimming cut 3 bases from V and 6 bases from J; bases unmatched to any gene: 23. CDR1 and CDR2 (germline): MDHEN, SYDVKM. CDR3 length: 20 amino acids. For the CDR3, the DNA is TGTGCCAGCAGTTTCTCTTTTGTGGATTTCTTGGGAGGGGATACCAATGAGCAGTTCTTC. Protein sequence: CASSFSFVDFLGGDTNEQFF.

The gene calls are TRBV28 and TRBJ1-1; 8 positions match TRBD1. CDR3 length: 15 residues. Germline CDR1 and CDR2: MDHEN and SYDVKM. V lost 3 bases, J lost 0 bases, and 3 bases stayed unmatched. The DNA for the CDR3 is TGTGCCAGCAGTTTTTGGGACAGGATGAACACTGAAGCTTTCTTT. Its translation is CASSFWDRMNTEAFF.

This chain links TRBV5-1 with TRBJ1-4; a possible D gene is TRBD1 (6 bases). V lost 4 bases and J lost 6, with 13 bases in between. Per the germline V gene, CDR1 is SGHRS and CDR2 is YFSETQ. CDR3 length: 14 amino acids. CDR3 sequence: CASSPGTLDEKLFF. CDR3 nucleotides: TGCGCCAGCAGCCCCGGGACACTCGATGAAAAACTGTTTTTT.

V usage is TRBV9 and J usage is TRBJ2-5; 11 nucleotides line up with TRBD2. Germline CDR1 and CDR2: SGDLS and YYNGEE. The CDR3 runs 17 residues. The trim removed 4 bases at V and 4 bases at J, leaving 12 bases unmatched. The CDR3 is CASSLRLAGSTPETQYF. CDR3 coding DNA: TGTGCCAGCAGCCTTAGACTAGCGGGGAGTACCCCAGAGACCCAGTACTTC.

The chain uses TRBV28 and TRBJ2-6; 12 bases map to TRBD1. The CDR3 covers 19 residues. V lost 4 bases, J lost 0 bases, and 7 bases stayed unmatched. In germline, CDR1 is MDHEN, CDR2 SYDVKM. The CDR3 protein is CASSSGTGGLSSGANVLTF. Here the CDR3 DNA reads TGTGCCAGCAGTTCCGGGACAGGGGGCCTGAGCTCTGGGGCCAACGTCCTGACTTTC.

The chain recombines TRBV19 with TRBJ1-1; TRBD1 matches at 7 bases. Looked up from germline, CDR1 is LNHDA and CDR2 is SQIVND (reference sequence). This CDR3 is built from 12 residues. The trim removed 0 bases at V and 10 bases at J, leaving 2 bases unmatched. DNA of the CDR3: TGTGCCAGTAGTATAGATACAGGGGCAGCTTTCTTT. Its translation is CASSIDTGAAFF.

This chain links TRBV28 with TRBJ1-1, with D tentatively TRBD1 (6 bases). The CDR3 spans 16 residues. Germline values: CDR1 MDHEN, CDR2 SYDVKM. Trimming stripped 8 bases from V and 0 bases from J, with 19 bases between. The CDR3 DNA reads as TGTGCCAGCCACCGTGGGGGCCAGGGTATGAACACTGAAGCTTTCTTT. It is translated as CASHRGGQGMNTEAFF.

The chain combines TRBV27 with TRBJ1-5, with a possible D match to TRBD1 (5 bases). Trimming shortened V by 8 bases and J by 3 bases, and 17 bases separated the two germline ends. The CDR3 has 15 amino acids. Germline CDR1 and CDR2: MNHEY and SMNVEV (reference sequence). Here the CDR3 DNA reads TGTGCCAGCTTGCCCGGGGGTTCAAACAATCAGCCCCAGCATTTT. This encodes CASLPGGSNNQPQHF.

This rearrangement joins TRBV28 to TRBJ2-3; 7 nucleotides match TRBD1. The V gene's germline CDR1 is MDHEN and CDR2 SYDVKM. This CDR3 is built from 15 residues. J lost 0 bases, V lost 5 bases, and 5 bases had no gene match. Written as DNA, the CDR3 is TGTGCCAGCAGTACCGGGACAGCGAGCACAGATACGCAGTATTTT. It translates to CASSTGTASTDTQYF.

The V call is TRBV7-3, the J call TRBJ2-1; D ambiguous. CDR1 and CDR2 from the germline V gene are SGHTA and FQGTGA. The V end was cut by 2 bases, the J end by 9 bases, with 11 bases between. The CDR3 is 13 amino acids. The CDR3 bases are TGTGCCAGCAGCTTACGGTTGCGTGGTGAGCAGTTCTTC. Its translation is CASSLRLRGEQFF.

The chain links TRBV30 to TRBJ2-7; 8 positions match TRBD1. V shed 2 bases and J 7 bases; nucleotides not matched to a gene: 4. Germline V gene sequence: CDR1 GTSNPN, CDR2 SVGIG (reference sequence). There are 12 residues in the CDR3. CDR3 region: CAWSPGGSEQYF. Written as DNA, the CDR3 is TGTGCCTGGAGTCCAGGGGGCAGTGAGCAGTACTTC. The entire variable domain, with the rest obtained from reference TRBV30 and TRBJ2-7, is as follows: SQTIHQWPATLVQPVGSPLSLECTVEGTSNPNLYWYRQAAGRGLQLLFYSVGIGQISSEVPQNLSASRPQDRQFILSSKKLLLSDSGFYLCAWSPGGSEQYFGPGTRLTVT.

The genes are TRBV16 and TRBJ2-7; a possible D gene is TRBD2 (5 bases). Trimming took off 4 bases at V and 2 bases at J, with 6 bases between the two ends. The CDR3 is 12 residues long. Germline CDR1 and CDR2: KGHSY and FQNENV. The CDR3 DNA follows: TGTGCCAGCAGCCCGGAGGCCTACGAGCAGTACTTC. This translates into CASSPEAYEQYF.

The chain uses TRBV27 and TRBJ1-5, with a possible D match to TRBD1 (6 bases). Germline assignment: CDR1 MNHEY and CDR2 SMNVEV (reference sequence). This CDR3 spans 18 amino acids. Trimming took 5 bases from V and 4 from J, leaving 24 bases between them. This CDR3 is CASSAWVESRGRNQPQHF. Written as DNA, the CDR3 is TGTGCCAGCAGTGCCTGGGTGGAGAGCAGGGGTCGGAATCAGCCCCAGCATTTT.

The V gene is TRBV28, the J gene TRBJ2-6; tentatively, D is TRBD1 (5 bases). The V end lost 3 bases, the J end lost 0 bases, and 9 bases lay between the germline ends. CDR3 length equals 16 residues. Germline V gene data show CDR1 as MDHEN and CDR2 as SYDVKM. The CDR3 DNA reads as TGTGCCAGCAGTTTCCCAGGGCGCTCTGGGGCCAACGTCCTGACTTTC. It translates to CASSFPGRSGANVLTF.

The chain is built from TRBV5-6 and TRBJ2-7, with 7 bases identical to TRBD2. The trim removed 1 base at V and 2 bases at J, leaving 12 bases unmatched. The CDR3 has 17 amino acids. Per the germline V gene, CDR1 is SGHDT and CDR2 is YYEEEE. CDR3 amino acids: CASSLSSGTIVTYEQYF. Here the CDR3 DNA reads TGTGCCAGCAGCTTGTCGTCCGGGACTATCGTTACCTACGAGCAGTACTTC.

On this clone: A read error may account for a junction end that differs from germline. V gene TRBV30 combines with J gene TRBJ2-2, with D possibly being TRBD2 (6 bases). CDR1 and CDR2 (germline): GTSNPN, SVGIG (reference sequence). CDR3 length equals 14 residues. The CDR3, as DNA: TGTGCCTGGAGTGTAGGGCCCAACACCGGGGGGCTGTTTTTT. Translating gives CAWSVGPNTGGLFF.

V usage is TRBV7-6 and J usage is TRBJ2-2; 11 bases match TRBD2. This CDR3 spans 18 amino acids. The J segment lost 1 base and the V segment lost 2 bases, leaving 6 bases of the junction unmatched. Germline V gene sequence: CDR1 SGHVS, CDR2 FNYEAQ. In nucleotides, the CDR3 is TGTGCCAGCAGCTTACTCTCCGGGACTAGCGGGAACACCGGGGAGCTGTTTTTT. Translating gives CASSLLSGTSGNTGELFF. The whole variable domain, remainder taken from reference TRBV7-6 and TRBJ2-2, is GAGVSQSPRYKVTKRGQDVALRCDPISGHVSLYWYRQALGQGPEFLTYFNYEAQQDKSGLPNDRFSAERPEGSISTLTIQRTEQRDSAMYRCASSLLSGTSGNTGELFFGEGSRLTVL.

The chain is built from TRBV5-1 and TRBJ2-3; D unclear. The CDR3 runs 15 residues. V gave up 0 bases and J gave up 9 bases, with 17 bases separating them. CDR1 is SGHRS and CDR2 is YFSETQ in the germline V gene. CDR3 bases: TGCGCCAGCAGCTTGGCCTCCACTTTGAAACCAACGCAGTATTTT. It encodes CASSLASTLKPTQYF.

This chain connects TRBV19 to TRBJ2-1; 7 bases agree with TRBD1. CDR1 LNHDA and CDR2 SQIVND come from the germline V gene (reference sequence). With V trimmed by 5 bases and J by 2 bases, 6 bases remained unmatched. The CDR3 runs 15 residues. CDR3 DNA sequence: TGTGCCAGTAGTCCGGACAGGAAAACCTACAATGAGCAGTTCTTC. Amino acids: CASSPDRKTYNEQFF.

The V gene is TRBV2, the J gene TRBJ1-6; D may be TRBD1 (5 bases). This CDR3 has 13 residues. V lost 7 bases and J lost 8, with 12 bases in between. Per germline, CDR1 SNHLY and CDR2 FYNNEI. The CDR3 sequence: CASNLRVDSPLHF. For the CDR3, the DNA is TGTGCCAGCAACCTCAGGGTAGATTCACCCCTCCACTTT.

The chain joins TRBV28 to TRBJ1-2; tentative D call: TRBD1 (6 bases). V was shortened by 11 bases and J by 6 bases, with 16 bases between the two germline ends. CDR3 size: 12 residues. The germline V gene encodes CDR1 MDHEN and CDR2 SYDVKM. The CDR3 spells CALQGTGHGYTF. In nucleotides, the CDR3 is TGTGCCCTACAGGGTACCGGGCATGGCTACACCTTC.

The gene calls are TRBV11-2 and TRBJ2-1, with 9 positions matching TRBD2. The CDR3 contains 16 residues. With V trimmed by 3 bases and J by 4 bases, 7 bases remained unmatched. Germline V gene lookup returns CDR1 SGHAT and CDR2 FQNNGV. Here the CDR3 reads CASSLTRTSDYNEQFF. CDR3 in DNA: TGTGCCAGCAGCTTGACCAGGACTAGCGATTACAATGAGCAGTTCTTC. Full variable domain (missing parts from reference TRBV11-2 and TRBJ2-1): EAGVAQSPRYKIIEKRQSVAFWCNPISGHATLYWYQQILGQGPKLLIQFQNNGVVDDSQLPKDRFSAERLKGVDSTLKIQPAKLEDSAVYLCASSLTRTSDYNEQFFGPGTRLTVL.

This chain links TRBV5-1 with TRBJ2-7; 10 nucleotides align to TRBD1. V shed 3 bases and J 6 bases; nucleotides not matched to a gene: 6. The germline gives CDR1 SGHRS, CDR2 YFSETQ. The CDR3 is 14 residues long. In DNA, the CDR3 is TGCGCCAGCAGCTCCGGGACAGGGGTGGCCGAGCAGTACTTC. Amino acid sequence: CASSSGTGVAEQYF.

The V gene is TRBV21-1, the J gene TRBJ1-5; the D segment call TRBD1 is taken from the table without a DNA check. TRBV21-1 is a documented pseudogene. This CDR3 region has 14 residues. In nucleotides, the CDR3 is TGTGCCAGAGGACAGGGGGTATACAATCAGCCCCAGCATTTT. Translated: CARGQGVYNQPQHF.

The chain combines TRBV19 with TRBJ2-1; no firm D call. The V end lost 5 bases, the J end lost 0 bases, and 8 bases lay between the germline ends. The germline gives CDR1 LNHDA, CDR2 SQIVND (reference sequence). This CDR3 comprises 14 residues. The CDR3 sequence: CASSPASSYNEQFF. In nucleotides, the CDR3 is TGTGCCAGTAGTCCGGCTAGCTCCTACAATGAGCAGTTCTTC.